This T cell receptor (beta chain) was retrieved from a study of T-cell memory formation after mild COVID-19. The overall study: For the most part, TCR clusters were specific to one donor.

5'RACE primed from the constant segment yielded TCR alpha and TCR beta cDNA libraries bearing sample barcodes and UMIs. TCRdb re-derived calls from the 5' RACE reads in MiXCR, one entry per CDR3 protein. The sample has some 100,000 distinct CDR3 sequences, 11% seen once; the top ten hold roughly two fifths. Regarding the study as a whole: The finding that pre-infection memory included some responding clones suggested that cross-reactive memory joined. Contracting clones localized mainly to CM and EM when CD4+ and mainly to EMRA when CD8+.

In regard to this clonotype: Its matching antigen is unknown.

The CDR3 is 16 amino acids. Looked up from germline, CDR1 is SGHAT and CDR2 is FQNNGV. Unmatched junction bases numbered 8, after V lost 5 bases and J lost 5 bases. The rearrangement links TRBV11-2 to TRBJ1-4, with TRBD1 matching 10 bases. The sequencing sample was made of PBMCs or a T cell subset sorted from them (not recorded which). This clonotype originated in a man aged 18 to 29 who had mild COVID-19 (a few samples of this study predate the infection). Cell type and time point are not known. CDR3 sequence reads: CASSHPRDRGNEKLFF. The CDR3 DNA follows: TGTGCCAGCAGCCACCCCCGGGACAGGGGAAATGAAAAACTGTTTTTT.